This paragraph reports one TCR beta chain. The antigen it recognizes is unknown. Per-base qualities were not stored, and no clone one base away is much larger. Taken from the germline V gene (reference sequence), the CDR1 and CDR2 loops are GTSNPN and SVGIG. The CDR3 has 13 amino acids, counting the end cysteine and phenylalanine. Solely the CDR3 DNA is kept, with 39 bases framed from the first base. V and J are trimmed by 4 bases and 2 bases, and the gene matches miss 1 base of the junction. The data originate from a study of blood T cell repertoires in COVID-19 (dated by TCRdb to about 2020). In terms of the full investigation: Collaborator samples came from the United States, Italy and Spain and covered acute and convalescent phases of COVID-19. Subjects who had been exposed to COVID-19, were actively infected with it, or had recovered from it provided the deeply sampled blood TCRbeta repertoires that made up the dataset. The repertoires were made available in a free public database intended to serve as a resource for research on the immune response to SARS-CoV-2. The prospective study material was composed of cDNA or gDNA derived from T cells, B-cell-depleted T cells, or PBMCs. Samples came from the ongoing ImmuneRACE study (first 160 participants) plus 1,254 subjects from 6 global collaborators. Where HLA class I and class II types were available, the types were taken from metadata supplied by the sample provider, not from assay-based typing. Sample metadata almost always included a de-identified subject ID, COVID-19 status, age in years and sex. What the study reported, not specific to this receptor: The amount of clinical and demographic metadata varied by source and participant and was provided uncurated.

Whole blood was collected in K2EDTA tubes by collaborating institutions according to the institutions' own protocols. For TCRbeta analysis, collaborator samples were shipped as frozen whole blood, as isolated PBMCs, or as DNA extracted from either sample type. The immunoSEQ Assay, a bias-controlled multiplex PCR, was used to amplify TCRbeta CDR3 regions from genomic DNA. The study's processing was this. The number of nucleated cells in each sample was estimated from the amplification of reference gene primers within the assay. To quantify the absolute abundance of each unique TCRbeta CDR3 rearrangement, sequence reads were collapsed and filtered. For each sample, productive Simpson clonality was calculated by taking the square root of Simpson's diversity index across productive rearrangements. TCRdb carries this immuneACCESS record with in-frame sequences only. Its versions omit some clonotypes, under half of them owing to an unresolved V gene in the studies checked, with the rest unexplained. D and trimming were read from the DNA, whereas the V and J calls and clone size are those reported in that table. Within this sample are around 110,000 clones, with approximately 88% of them counted one time only. The ten largest clonotypes hold 4% to 6% of the sample.

The source of this sequence is a man aged 40-49 years with active or convalescent COVID-19. Specimen: peripheral blood. This sequence uses TRBV30 and TRBJ2-5; 10 junctional bases match TRBD2. The nucleotides read TGTGCCTGGACGGGACTAGCGCAAGAGACCCAGTACTTC. This encodes CAWTGLAQETQYF.